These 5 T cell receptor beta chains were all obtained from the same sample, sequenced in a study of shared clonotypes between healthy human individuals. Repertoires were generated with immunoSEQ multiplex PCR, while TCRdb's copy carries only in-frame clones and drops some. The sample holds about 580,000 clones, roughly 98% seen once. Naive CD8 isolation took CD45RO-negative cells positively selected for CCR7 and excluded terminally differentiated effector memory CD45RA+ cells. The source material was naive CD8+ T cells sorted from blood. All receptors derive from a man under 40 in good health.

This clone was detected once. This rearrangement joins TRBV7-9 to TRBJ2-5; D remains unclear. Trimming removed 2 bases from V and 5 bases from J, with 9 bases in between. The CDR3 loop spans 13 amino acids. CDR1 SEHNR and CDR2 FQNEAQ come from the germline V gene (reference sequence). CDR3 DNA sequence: TGTGCCAGCAGCTTATCCCCCCGGGAGACCCAGTACTTC. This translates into CASSLSPRETQYF.

The chain's CDR3 is CASSFTPLGEQYF. The DNA of the CDR3 is TGTGCCAGCAGTTTCACCCCACTGGGCGAGCAGTACTTC. The J gene is TRBJ2-7, the V gene TRBV27; D unresolved. The germline CDR1 and CDR2 sequences are MNHEY and SMNVEV (reference sequence). Deletions cut 3 bases from V and 6 bases from J, with 12 bases between. The CDR3 has 13 amino acids.

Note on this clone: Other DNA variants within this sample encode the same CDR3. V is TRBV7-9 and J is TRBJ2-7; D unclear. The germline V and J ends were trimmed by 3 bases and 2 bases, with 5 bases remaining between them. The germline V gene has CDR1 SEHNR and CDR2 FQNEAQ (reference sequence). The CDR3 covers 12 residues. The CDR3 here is CASSFTAYEQYF. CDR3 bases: TGTGCCAGCAGCTTTACAGCCTACGAGCAGTACTTC.

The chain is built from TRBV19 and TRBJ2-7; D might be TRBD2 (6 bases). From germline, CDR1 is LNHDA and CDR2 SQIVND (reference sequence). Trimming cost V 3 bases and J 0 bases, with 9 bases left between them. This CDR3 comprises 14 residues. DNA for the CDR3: TGTGCCAGTAGTATGTGGGGACTCTCCTACGAGCAGTACTTC. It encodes CASSMWGLSYEQYF.

The CDR3 region is CSVETDRGLHEQFF. The CDR3 DNA sequence: TGCAGCGTTGAAACGGACAGGGGGCTACATGAGCAGTTCTTC. The genes are TRBV29-1 and TRBJ2-1, with TRBD1 matching over 11 bases. The CDR3 length is 14 residues. Germline trimming cut 2 bases from V and 8 bases from J; bases unmatched to any gene: 5. CDR1 is SQVTM and CDR2 is ANQGSEA in the germline V gene.